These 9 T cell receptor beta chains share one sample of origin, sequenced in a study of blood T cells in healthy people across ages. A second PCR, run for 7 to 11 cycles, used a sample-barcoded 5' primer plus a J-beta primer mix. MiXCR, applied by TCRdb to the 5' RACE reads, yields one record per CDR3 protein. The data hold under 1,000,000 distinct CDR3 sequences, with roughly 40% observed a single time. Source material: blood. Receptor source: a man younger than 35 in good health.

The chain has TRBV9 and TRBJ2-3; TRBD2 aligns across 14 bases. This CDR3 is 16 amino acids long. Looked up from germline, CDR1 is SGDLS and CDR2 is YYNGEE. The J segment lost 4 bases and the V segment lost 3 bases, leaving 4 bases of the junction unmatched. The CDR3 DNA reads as TGTGCCAGCAGCGAGGGACTAGCGGGGGATTCAGATACGCAGTATTTT. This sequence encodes CASSEGLAGDSDTQYF.

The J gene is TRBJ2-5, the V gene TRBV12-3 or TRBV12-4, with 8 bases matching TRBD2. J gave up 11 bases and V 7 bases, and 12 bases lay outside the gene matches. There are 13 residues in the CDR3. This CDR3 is CASTRGGINEQYF. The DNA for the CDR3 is TGTGCCAGCACTCGGGGGGGCATCAATGAGCAGTACTTC.

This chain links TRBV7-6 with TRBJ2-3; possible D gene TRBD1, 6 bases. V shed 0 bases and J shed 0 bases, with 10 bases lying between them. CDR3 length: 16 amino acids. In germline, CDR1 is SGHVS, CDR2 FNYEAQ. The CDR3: CASSLARQASTDTQYF. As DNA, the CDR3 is TGTGCCAGCAGCTTAGCCCGACAGGCCAGCACAGATACGCAGTATTTT.

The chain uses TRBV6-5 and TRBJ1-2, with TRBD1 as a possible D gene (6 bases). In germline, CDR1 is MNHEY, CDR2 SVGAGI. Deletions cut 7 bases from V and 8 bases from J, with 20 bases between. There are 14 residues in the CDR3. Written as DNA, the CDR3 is TGTGCCAGCAAATTACGACAGGCGGAATACGGCTACACCTTC. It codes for CASKLRQAEYGYTF.

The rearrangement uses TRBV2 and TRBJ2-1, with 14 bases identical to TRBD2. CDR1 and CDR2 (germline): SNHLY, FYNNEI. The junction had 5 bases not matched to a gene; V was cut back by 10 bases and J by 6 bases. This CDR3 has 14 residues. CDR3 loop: CAMGGTSGGNEQFF. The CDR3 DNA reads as TGTGCCATGGGGGGGACTAGCGGGGGCAATGAGCAGTTCTTC.

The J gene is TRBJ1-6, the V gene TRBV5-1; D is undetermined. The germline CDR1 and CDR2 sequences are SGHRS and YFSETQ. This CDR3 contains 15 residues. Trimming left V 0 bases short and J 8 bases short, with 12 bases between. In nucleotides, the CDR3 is TGCGCCAGCAGCTTGGGGGCCGGCGGGGATTCACCCCTCCACTTT. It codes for CASSLGAGGDSPLHF. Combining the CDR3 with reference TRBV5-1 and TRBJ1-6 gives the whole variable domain KAGVTQTPRYLIKTRGQQVTLSCSPISGHRSVSWYQQTPGQGLQFLFEYFSETQRNKGNFPGRFSGRQFSNSRSEMNVSTLELGDSALYLCASSLGAGGDSPLHFGNGTRLTVT.

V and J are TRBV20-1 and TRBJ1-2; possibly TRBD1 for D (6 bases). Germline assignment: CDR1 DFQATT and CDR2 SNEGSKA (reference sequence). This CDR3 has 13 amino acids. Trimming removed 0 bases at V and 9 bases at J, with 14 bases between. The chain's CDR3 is CSARDQGQNSYTF. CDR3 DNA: TGCAGTGCTAGAGATCAGGGGCAGAATAGCTACACCTTC.

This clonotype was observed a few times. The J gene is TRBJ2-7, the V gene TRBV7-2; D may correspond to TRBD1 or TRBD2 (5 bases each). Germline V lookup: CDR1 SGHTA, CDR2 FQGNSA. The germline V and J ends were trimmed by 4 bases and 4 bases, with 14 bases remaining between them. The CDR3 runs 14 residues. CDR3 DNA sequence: TGTGCCAGCAGCTCTGGGACCCGGCAGTACGAGCAGTACTTC. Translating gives CASSSGTRQYEQYF.

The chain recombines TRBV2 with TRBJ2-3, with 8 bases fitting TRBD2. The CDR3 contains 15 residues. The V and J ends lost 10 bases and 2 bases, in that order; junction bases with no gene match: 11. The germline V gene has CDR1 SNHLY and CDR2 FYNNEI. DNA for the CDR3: TGTGCCATCACGGGGCCGGGAGGGCACACAGATACGCAGTATTTT. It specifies CAITGPGGHTDTQYF.